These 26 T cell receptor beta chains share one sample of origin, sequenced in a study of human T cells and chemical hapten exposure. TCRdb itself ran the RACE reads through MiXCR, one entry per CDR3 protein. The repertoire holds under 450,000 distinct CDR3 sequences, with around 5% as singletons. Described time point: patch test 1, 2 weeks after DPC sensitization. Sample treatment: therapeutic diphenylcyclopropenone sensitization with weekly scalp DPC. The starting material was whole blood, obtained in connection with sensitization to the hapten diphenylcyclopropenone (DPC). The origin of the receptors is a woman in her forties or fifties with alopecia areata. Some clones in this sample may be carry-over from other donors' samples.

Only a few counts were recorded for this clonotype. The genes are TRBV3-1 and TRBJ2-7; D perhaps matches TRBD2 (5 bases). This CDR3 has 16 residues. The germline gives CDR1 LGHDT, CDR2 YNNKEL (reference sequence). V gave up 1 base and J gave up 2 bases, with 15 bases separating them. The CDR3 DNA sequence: TGTGCCAGCAGCCAAGGTAGTGCGGGTACAACCTACGAGCAGTACTTC. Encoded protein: CASSQGSAGTTYEQYF.

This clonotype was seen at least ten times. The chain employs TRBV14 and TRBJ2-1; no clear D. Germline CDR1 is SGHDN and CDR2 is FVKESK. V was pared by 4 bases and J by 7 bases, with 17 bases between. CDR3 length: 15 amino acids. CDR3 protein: CASSPPVSQRNEQFF. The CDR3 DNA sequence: TGTGCCAGCAGCCCCCCCGTGTCACAACGGAATGAGCAGTTCTTC.

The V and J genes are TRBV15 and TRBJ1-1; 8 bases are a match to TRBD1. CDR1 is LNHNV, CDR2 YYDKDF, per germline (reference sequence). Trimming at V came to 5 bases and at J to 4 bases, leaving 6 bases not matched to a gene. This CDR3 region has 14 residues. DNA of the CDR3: TGTGCCACCAGCGTAGGACAGGGCGGCACTGAAGCTTTCTTT. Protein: CATSVGQGGTEAFF.

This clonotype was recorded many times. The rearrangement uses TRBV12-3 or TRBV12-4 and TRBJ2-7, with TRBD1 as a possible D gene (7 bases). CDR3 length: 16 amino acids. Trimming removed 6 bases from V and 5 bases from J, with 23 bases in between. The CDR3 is CASSRGDSSLFNEQYF. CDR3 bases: TGTGCCAGCAGCCGCGGGGACAGCAGTCTTTTCAACGAGCAGTACTTC.

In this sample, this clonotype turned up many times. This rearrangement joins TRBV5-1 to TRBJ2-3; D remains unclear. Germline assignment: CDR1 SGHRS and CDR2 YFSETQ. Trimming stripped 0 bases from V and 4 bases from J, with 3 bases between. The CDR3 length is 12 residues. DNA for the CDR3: TGCGCCAGCAGCTTGGAGTCAGATACGCAGTATTTT. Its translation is CASSLESDTQYF.

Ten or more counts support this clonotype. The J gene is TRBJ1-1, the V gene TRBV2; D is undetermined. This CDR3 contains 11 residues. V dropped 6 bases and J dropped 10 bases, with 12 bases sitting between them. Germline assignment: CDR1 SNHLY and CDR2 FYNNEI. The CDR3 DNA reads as TGTGCCAGCAGGAGCACTTCCACAGCTTTCTTT. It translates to CASRSTSTAFF.

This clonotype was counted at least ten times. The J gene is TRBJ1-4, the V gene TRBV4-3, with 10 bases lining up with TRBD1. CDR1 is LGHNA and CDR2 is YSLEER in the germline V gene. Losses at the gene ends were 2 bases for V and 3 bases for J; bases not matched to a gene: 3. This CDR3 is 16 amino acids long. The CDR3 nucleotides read TGCGCCAGCAGCCAACGACAGGGGGCGGCTAATGAAAAACTGTTTTTT. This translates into CASSQRQGAANEKLFF.

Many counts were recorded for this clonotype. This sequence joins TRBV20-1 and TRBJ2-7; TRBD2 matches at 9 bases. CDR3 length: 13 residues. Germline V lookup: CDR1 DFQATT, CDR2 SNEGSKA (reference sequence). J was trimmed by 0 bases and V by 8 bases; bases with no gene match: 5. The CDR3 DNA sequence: TGCAGTTCACCTAGCGGGGACTCCTACGAGCAGTACTTC. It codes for CSSPSGDSYEQYF.

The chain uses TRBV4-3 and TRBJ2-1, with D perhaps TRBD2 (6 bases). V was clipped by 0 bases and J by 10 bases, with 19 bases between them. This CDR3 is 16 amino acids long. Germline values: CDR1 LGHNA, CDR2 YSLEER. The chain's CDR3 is CASSQDGTLSYAEQFF. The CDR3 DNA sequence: TGCGCCAGCAGCCAAGACGGGACTCTTTCGTACGCGGAGCAGTTCTTC.

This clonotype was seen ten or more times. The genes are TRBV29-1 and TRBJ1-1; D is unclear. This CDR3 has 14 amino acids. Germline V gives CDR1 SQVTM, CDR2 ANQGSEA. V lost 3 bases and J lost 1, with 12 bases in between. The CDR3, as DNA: TGCAGCGTTGAGGGCTCCCCCTGGAACACTGAAGCTTTCTTT. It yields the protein CSVEGSPWNTEAFF.

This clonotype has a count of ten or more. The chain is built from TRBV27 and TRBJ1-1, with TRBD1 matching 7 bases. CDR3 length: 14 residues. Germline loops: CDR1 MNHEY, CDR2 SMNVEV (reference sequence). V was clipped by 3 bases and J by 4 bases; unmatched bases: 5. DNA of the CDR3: TGTGCCAGCAGTTTGGACTACAGGGGCACTGAAGCTTTCTTT. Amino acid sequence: CASSLDYRGTEAFF.

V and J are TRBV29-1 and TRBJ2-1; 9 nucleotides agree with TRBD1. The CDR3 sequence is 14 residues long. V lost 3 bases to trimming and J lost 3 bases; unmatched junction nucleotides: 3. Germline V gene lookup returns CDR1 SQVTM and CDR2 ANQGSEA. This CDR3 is CSVDGQGIYNEQFF. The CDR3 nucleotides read TGCAGCGTTGATGGACAGGGGATCTACAATGAGCAGTTCTTC.

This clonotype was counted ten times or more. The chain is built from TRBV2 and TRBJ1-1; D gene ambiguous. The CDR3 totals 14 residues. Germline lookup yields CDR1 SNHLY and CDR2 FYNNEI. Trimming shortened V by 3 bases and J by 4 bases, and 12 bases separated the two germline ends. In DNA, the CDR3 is TGTGCCAGCAGTGACGAGCCTGGAAGCACTGAAGCTTTCTTT. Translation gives CASSDEPGSTEAFF. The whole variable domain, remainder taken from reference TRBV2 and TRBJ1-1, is EPEVTQTPSHQVTQMGQEVILRCVPISNHLYFYWYRQILGQKVEFLVSFYNNEISEKSEIFDDQFSVERPDGSNFTLKIRSTKLEDSAMYFCASSDEPGSTEAFFGQGTRLTVV.

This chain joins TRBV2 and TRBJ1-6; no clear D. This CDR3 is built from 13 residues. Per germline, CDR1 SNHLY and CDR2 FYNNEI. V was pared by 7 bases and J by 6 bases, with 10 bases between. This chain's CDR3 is CASTVQPNSPLHF. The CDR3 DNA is TGTGCCAGCACTGTTCAACCTAATTCACCCCTCCACTTT.

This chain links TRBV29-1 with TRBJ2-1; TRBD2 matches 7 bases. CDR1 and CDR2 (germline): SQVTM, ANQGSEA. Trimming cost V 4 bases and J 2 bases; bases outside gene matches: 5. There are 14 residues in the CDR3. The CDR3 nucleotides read TGCAGCGTTGCCGGGACTAAGACCTACAATGAGCAGTTCTTC. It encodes CSVAGTKTYNEQFF.

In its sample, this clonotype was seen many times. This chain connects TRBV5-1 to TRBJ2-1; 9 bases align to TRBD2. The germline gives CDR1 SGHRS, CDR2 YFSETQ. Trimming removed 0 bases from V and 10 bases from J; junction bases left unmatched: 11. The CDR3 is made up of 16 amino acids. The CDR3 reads CASSLDLAGPHSEQFF. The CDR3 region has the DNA TGCGCCAGCAGCTTGGACCTAGCGGGACCCCATTCGGAGCAGTTCTTC.

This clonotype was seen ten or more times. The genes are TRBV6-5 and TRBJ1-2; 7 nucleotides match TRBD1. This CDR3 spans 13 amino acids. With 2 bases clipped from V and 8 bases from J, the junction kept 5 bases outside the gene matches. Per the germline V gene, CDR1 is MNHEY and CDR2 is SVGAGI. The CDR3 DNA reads TGTGCCAGCAGTTACAGACAGGGCGGAGGCTACACCTTC. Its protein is CASSYRQGGGYTF.

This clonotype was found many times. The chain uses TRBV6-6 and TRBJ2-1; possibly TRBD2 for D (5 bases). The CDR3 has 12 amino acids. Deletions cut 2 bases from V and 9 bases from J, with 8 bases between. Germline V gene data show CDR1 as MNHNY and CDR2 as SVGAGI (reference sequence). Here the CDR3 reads CASSYVGSEQFF. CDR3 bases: TGTGCCAGCAGTTACGTTGGGAGTGAGCAGTTCTTC.

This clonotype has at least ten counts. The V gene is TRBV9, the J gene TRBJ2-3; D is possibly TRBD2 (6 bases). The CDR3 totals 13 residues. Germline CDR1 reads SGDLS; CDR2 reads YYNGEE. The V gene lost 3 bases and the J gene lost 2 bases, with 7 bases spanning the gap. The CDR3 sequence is CASSAGLTDTQYF. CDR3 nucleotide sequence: TGTGCCAGCAGCGCGGGACTCACAGATACGCAGTATTTT.

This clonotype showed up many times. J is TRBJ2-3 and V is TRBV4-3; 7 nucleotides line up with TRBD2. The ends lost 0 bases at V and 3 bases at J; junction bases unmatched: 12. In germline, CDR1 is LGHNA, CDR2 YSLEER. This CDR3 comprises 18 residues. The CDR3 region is CASSQERGREEVTDTQYF. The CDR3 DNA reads TGCGCCAGCAGCCAAGAACGAGGACGGGAGGAGGTAACAGATACGCAGTATTTT.

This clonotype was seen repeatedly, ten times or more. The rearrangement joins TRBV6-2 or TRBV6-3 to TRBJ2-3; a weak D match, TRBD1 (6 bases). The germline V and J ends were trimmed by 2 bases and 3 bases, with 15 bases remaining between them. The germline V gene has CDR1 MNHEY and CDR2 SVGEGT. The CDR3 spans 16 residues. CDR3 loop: CASSYVAGVVTDTQYF. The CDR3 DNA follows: TGTGCCAGCAGTTACGTCGCAGGGGTGGTGACAGATACGCAGTATTTT.

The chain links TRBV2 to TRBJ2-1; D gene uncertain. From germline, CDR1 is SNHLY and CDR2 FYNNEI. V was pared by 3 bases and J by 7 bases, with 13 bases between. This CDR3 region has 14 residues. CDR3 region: CASSEAAPLNEQFF. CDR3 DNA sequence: TGTGCCAGCAGTGAGGCAGCTCCTTTGAATGAGCAGTTCTTC.

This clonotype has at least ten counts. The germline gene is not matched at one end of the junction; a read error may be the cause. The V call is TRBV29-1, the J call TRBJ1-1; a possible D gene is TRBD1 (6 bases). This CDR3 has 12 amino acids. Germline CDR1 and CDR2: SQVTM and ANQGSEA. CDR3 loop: CTYMGGATEAFF. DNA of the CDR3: TGTACCTACATGGGGGGCGCCACTGAAGCTTTCTTT. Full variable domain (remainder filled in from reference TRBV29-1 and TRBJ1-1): SAVISQKPSRDICQRGTSLTIQCQVDSQVTMMFWYRQQPGQSLTLIATANQGSEATYESGFVIDKFPISRPNLTFSTLTVSNMSPEDSSIYLCTYMGGATEAFFGQGTRLTVV.

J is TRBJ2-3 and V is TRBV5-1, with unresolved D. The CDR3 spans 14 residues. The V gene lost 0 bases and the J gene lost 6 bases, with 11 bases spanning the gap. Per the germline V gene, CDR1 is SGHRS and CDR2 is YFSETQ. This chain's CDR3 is CASSLVLSQDTQYF. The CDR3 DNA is TGCGCCAGCAGCTTGGTTCTCAGCCAGGATACGCAGTATTTT.

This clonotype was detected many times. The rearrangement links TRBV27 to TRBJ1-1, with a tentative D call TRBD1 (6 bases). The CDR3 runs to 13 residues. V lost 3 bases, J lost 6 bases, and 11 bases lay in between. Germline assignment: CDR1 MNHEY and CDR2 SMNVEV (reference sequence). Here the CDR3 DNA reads TGTGCCAGCAGTTTCGGGGGCCGGGCTGAAGCTTTCTTT. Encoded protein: CASSFGGRAEAFF.

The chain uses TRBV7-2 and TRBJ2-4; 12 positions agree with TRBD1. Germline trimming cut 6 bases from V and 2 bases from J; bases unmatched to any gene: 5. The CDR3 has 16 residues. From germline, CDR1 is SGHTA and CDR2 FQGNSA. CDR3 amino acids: CASSPGDRGPKNIQYF. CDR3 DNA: TGTGCCAGCAGTCCGGGGGACAGGGGGCCCAAAAACATTCAGTACTTC.